This T cell receptor beta chain was captured in a study of T-cell memory formation after mild COVID-19. Study-wide results and limits: CD4+ contracting clones lay mainly in CM and EM, CD8+ ones in EMRA.

With regard to this clonotype: What it binds is unknown.

TCRdb re-called the 5' RACE reads through MiXCR, storing one row per CDR3 protein. The repertoire holds hundreds of thousands of distinct CDR3 sequences, with roughly 15% as singletons. The CDR3 covers 14 residues. With 5 bases removed from V and 3 bases from J, the gap between germline ends came to 13 bases. From germline, CDR1 is SEHNR and CDR2 FQNEAQ (reference sequence). Sample: PBMCs or a T cell subset sorted from them (not recorded which). The TCR comes from a man between 18 and 35 years old who had mild COVID-19 (a few samples of this study predate the infection). Cell type and time point are not known. The V gene is TRBV7-9, the J gene TRBJ2-5; D possibly uses TRBD1 or TRBD2 (6 bases each). The CDR3 spells CASSARGAEETQYF. In DNA form, the CDR3 reads TGTGCCAGCAGCGCAAGGGGGGCGGAAGAGACCCAGTACTTC.